This is a list of T cell receptor beta chains from one sample in a study of T cells expressing NK-cell markers. Following a re-call of the 5' RACE reads, TCRdb has one entry per CDR3 protein and lacks DNA. This table lists about 370,000 distinct CDR3 sequences. The specimen sequenced was blood T cells: a sorted CD56 or NKG2C T cell subset, CD4+ or CD8+ T cells, or bulk PBMC T cells (not recorded which). These receptors were collected from a woman aged 45-65 years in good health. The CDR3 runs from the conserved cysteine through the conserved F or W.

>TRBV6-1|TRBJ2-1
CASSDGPPHEQFF
>TRBV6-6|TRBJ1-2
CASTGTEYGYTF
>TRBV11-3|TRBJ2-1
CASAGLGINEQFF
>TRBV10-3|TRBJ1-6
CAITDSGNSPLHF
>TRBV7-8|TRBJ1-4
CASSPKGSHHEKLFF
>TRBV12-3/TRBV12-4|TRBJ2-7
CASRTTGPRGEQYF
>TRBV20-1|TRBJ2-4
CSAKETTQNIQYF
>TRBV12-3/TRBV12-4|TRBJ1-1
CASSSQATMNTEAFF
>TRBV2|TRBJ2-1
CASSDGVTAYNEQFF
>TRBV7-2|TRBJ2-1
CASSRTSGRQFF
>TRBV18|TRBJ2-1
CASSGDPRNEQFF
>TRBV28|TRBJ1-6
CASSLRTGVSPLHF
>TRBV5-1|TRBJ2-3
CASSPPSDTQYF
>TRBV6-4|TRBJ2-2
CASSHLPGVAGELFF
>TRBV10-3|TRBJ1-1
CAISTANTEAFF
>TRBV12-3/TRBV12-4|TRBJ2-1
CASSFGEAQFF
>TRBV27|TRBJ2-3
CASSLTLGASTDTQYF
>TRBV12-3/TRBV12-4|TRBJ1-2
CASSITGDGYTF
>TRBV10-1|TRBJ2-3
CASSGTFTTDTQYF
>TRBV12-3/TRBV12-4|TRBJ1-4
CASSSLRATNEKLFF
>TRBV24-1|TRBJ2-4
CATLGGDIQYF
>TRBV7-9|TRBJ1-4
CASSDRAYEKLFF
>TRBV7-8|TRBJ2-2
CASSLGPRDSYTGELFF
>TRBV5-1|TRBJ2-6
CASSFGQQISGANVLTF
>TRBV10-3|TRBJ2-5
CAISSGGAPQETQYF
>TRBV27|TRBJ2-1
CASRIRGNEQFF
>TRBV5-1|TRBJ2-3
CASSWGLAGSTDTQYF
>TRBV20-1|TRBJ1-1
CSARAPPWNTEAFF
>TRBV7-9|TRBJ2-3
CASSQGTSGPSPTQYF
>TRBV27|TRBJ2-7
CASSLWRGDSSYEQYF
>TRBV5-1|TRBJ1-1
CASSSDREGAEAFF
>TRBV29-1|TRBJ2-7
CSVTRTGGYEQYF
>TRBV27|TRBJ2-7
CASSHAGHEQYF
>TRBV20-1|TRBJ2-1
CSARMGSGLGYEQFF
>TRBV7-9|TRBJ2-5
CASSFKKQTQYF
>TRBV24-1|TRBJ2-7
CATSASGAAYEQYF
>TRBV12-3/TRBV12-4|TRBJ2-1
CASSPLPGLADNEQFF
>TRBV12-3/TRBV12-4|TRBJ1-5
CASRGQWTDNQPQHF
>TRBV12-3/TRBV12-4|TRBJ2-1
CASSLAGREFF
>TRBV6-5|TRBJ2-5
CASSYSRDGLGETQYF
>TRBV2|TRBJ2-5
CASRGGGRPGSDF
>TRBV5-1|TRBJ2-5
CASSRRGTGWQTQYF
>TRBV10-2|TRBJ2-3
CASRWVGTDTQYF
>TRBV10-3|TRBJ2-7
CAISGLAEGASYEQYF
>TRBV19|TRBJ2-1
CASSLRGTSGNPSYNEQFF
>TRBV5-1|TRBJ2-1
CASSLVPYDEQFF
>TRBV7-2|TRBJ2-3
CASSLAPSGGDTQYF
>TRBV7-2|TRBJ2-3
CASSYGLITDTQYF
>TRBV24-1|TRBJ2-5
CATSDQDRQETQYF
>TRBV28|TRBJ2-3
CASSPLGQGYTDTQYF